The 17 T cell receptor beta chains listed next were all sequenced from one sample in a study of CD8 T cells in ankylosing spondylitis. Study-wide results and limits: What appeared characteristic of ankylosing spondylitis blood was a TCR beta motif of eight highly homologous variants.

For these TCRs, the target antigens are not known. A single record per CDR3 protein comes from TCRdb applying MiXCR to the 5' RACE reads. The profile covers hundreds of thousands of distinct CDR3 sequences, with 20% to 30% appearing a single time and 0.89% taken by the ten largest. Source material: blood, either unsorted or a sorted T cell fraction (not recorded which). The origin of the receptors is a male donor with ankylosing spondylitis.

The chain links TRBV6-1 to TRBJ2-1; no clear D. The CDR3 totals 13 residues. Per germline, CDR1 MNHNS and CDR2 SASEGT. The V and J ends lost 7 bases and 7 bases respectively, with 14 bases between them. CDR3 region: CASTPGQRNEQFF. CDR3 in DNA: TGTGCCAGCACTCCGGGCCAACGTAATGAGCAGTTCTTC.

The genes are TRBV29-1 and TRBJ1-1; tentative D call: TRBD1 (6 bases). The CDR3 is 13 residues long. CDR1 and CDR2 (germline): SQVTM, ANQGSEA. The ends were cut back, 1 base at V and 3 bases at J, with 9 bases in the middle. CDR3 nucleotides: TGCAGCGTTGAAGTACGACAGGACACTGAAGCTTTCTTT. Amino acids: CSVEVRQDTEAFF. Looking up the rest from reference TRBV29-1 and TRBJ1-1 gives the full variable domain: SAVISQKPSRDICQRGTSLTIQCQVDSQVTMMFWYRQQPGQSLTLIATANQGSEATYESGFVIDKFPISRPNLTFSTLTVSNMSPEDSSIYLCSVEVRQDTEAFFGQGTRLTVV.

This clonotype has just a few counts. This chain uses TRBV20-1 with TRBJ2-3; no clear D gene. Between the trimmed V and J ends, which lost 6 bases and 3 bases, there was a span of 16 bases. CDR3 length: 14 amino acids. In germline, CDR1 is DFQATT, CDR2 SNEGSKA (reference sequence). CDR3 region: CSAPMVDGTDTQYF. The CDR3 nucleotides are TGCAGTGCGCCCATGGTCGACGGAACAGATACGCAGTATTTT.

The CDR3 DNA sequence: TGTGCCAGCACCACTCCGGGACATCGCTCTGGAAACACCATATATTTT. It yields the protein CASTTPGHRSGNTIYF. The chain couples TRBV6-2 or TRBV6-3 to TRBJ1-3; D is perhaps TRBD1 (6 bases). CDR3 length equals 16 residues. Germline lookup yields CDR1 MNHEY and CDR2 SVGEGT. Trimming removed 7 bases from V and 0 bases from J, with 16 bases in between.

The gene calls are TRBV5-5 and TRBJ2-7; maybe TRBD1 (6 bases). V was cut by 4 bases and J by 4 bases, with 12 bases left in between. CDR1 SGHKS and CDR2 YYEKEE come from the germline V gene (reference sequence). The length of the CDR3 is 13 residues. CDR3 protein: CASSKPDSYEQYV. The CDR3 DNA sequence: TGTGCCAGCAGCAAGCCGGACAGTTACGAGCAGTACGTC.

The chain carries TRBV3-1 and TRBJ2-7; unclear D gene. Germline V gene data show CDR1 as LGHDT and CDR2 as YNNKEL (reference sequence). This CDR3 region has 14 residues. Trimming took off 4 bases at V and 4 bases at J, with 14 bases between the two ends. The CDR3 region has the DNA TGTGCCAGCAGCCGGACCCTCGGAGCATACGAGCAGTACTTC. Translation: CASSRTLGAYEQYF.

The chain is built from TRBV7-9 and TRBJ1-6, with 7 bases that match TRBD1. V shed 3 bases and J 14 bases; nucleotides not matched to a gene: 13. The CDR3 totals 15 residues. Germline loops: CDR1 SEHNR, CDR2 FQNEAQ (reference sequence). The DNA for the CDR3 is TGTGCCAGCAGCTTTCAGGGGGGGAAATCAGATTCCCTCCACTTT. Protein: CASSFQGGKSDSLHF.

The gene calls are TRBV18 and TRBJ2-7; D remains unclear. In germline, CDR1 is KGHSH, CDR2 LQKENI. Deletions cut 3 bases from V and 4 bases from J, with 13 bases between. The CDR3 has 14 residues. The CDR3 nucleotides read TGTGCCAGCTCACCGGACGGGTTGAAATACGAGCAGTACTTC. It codes for CASSPDGLKYEQYF.

The gene calls are TRBV7-2 and TRBJ2-5; D is unclear. Germline V gene data show CDR1 as SGHTA and CDR2 as FQGNSA. The V and J ends lost 2 bases and 7 bases respectively, with 20 bases between them. The CDR3 runs to 16 residues. The chain's CDR3 is CASSLRTSERFGTQYF. In DNA form, the CDR3 reads TGTGCCAGCAGCTTAAGGACGAGCGAGAGGTTCGGGACCCAGTACTTC.

This clonotype was seen only a few times. The chain employs TRBV20-1 and TRBJ1-4, with 7 bases that match TRBD1. With V trimmed by 6 bases and J by 7 bases, 8 bases remained unmatched. The CDR3 length is 13 residues. Germline V gene sequence: CDR1 DFQATT, CDR2 SNEGSKA (reference sequence). The chain's CDR3 is CSAPTGVGEKLFF. The CDR3 DNA sequence: TGCAGTGCACCCACAGGGGTGGGTGAAAAACTGTTTTTT.

This clonotype showed up just a few times. The rearrangement links TRBV12-3 or TRBV12-4 to TRBJ1-2; TRBD1 matches 7 bases. The CDR3 totals 14 residues. Unmatched junction bases numbered 10, after V lost 4 bases and J lost 8 bases. DNA for the CDR3: TGTGCCAGCAGTTCCCAAGGACAGGTGGCGGGCTACACCTTC. This sequence encodes CASSSQGQVAGYTF.

This clonotype was counted at least ten times. V and J are TRBV5-1 and TRBJ1-1; D is ambiguous. The V and J ends lost 4 bases and 5 bases respectively, with 6 bases between them. The CDR3 is made up of 11 amino acids. Germline V gives CDR1 SGHRS, CDR2 YFSETQ. The DNA of the CDR3 is TGCGCCAGCAGCAGTCAAACTGAAGCTTTCTTT. It is translated as CASSSQTEAFF.

In its sample, this clonotype was seen a few times. As DNA, the CDR3 is TGTGCCAGCAGTTACCATACAGGGGGCAATCAGCCCCAGCATTTT. Translating it yields CASSYHTGGNQPQHF. The rearrangement joins TRBV6-2 or TRBV6-3 to TRBJ1-5, with 7 bases identical to TRBD1. Trimming took 2 bases from V and 2 from J; bases not matched to a gene: 3. Per germline, CDR1 MNHEY and CDR2 SVGEGT. The CDR3 contains 15 residues.

This sequence joins TRBV20-1 and TRBJ2-3, with D uncertain. The germline V gene has CDR1 DFQATT and CDR2 SNEGSKA (reference sequence). The CDR3 is made up of 14 amino acids. Trimming took off 1 base at V and 2 bases at J, with 10 bases between the two ends. This CDR3 is CSARVGRLTDTQYF. DNA for the CDR3: TGCAGTGCTAGAGTCGGTCGCCTCACAGATACGCAGTATTTT.

The chain combines TRBV12-3 or TRBV12-4 with TRBJ2-1, with TRBD2 matching over 9 bases. The CDR3 contains 16 residues. The trim removed 7 bases at V and 5 bases at J, leaving 12 bases unmatched. CDR3 nucleotide sequence: TGTGCCAGCACCAAGCTAGCGGGAATAGGGGACAATGAGCAGTTCTTC. Translation: CASTKLAGIGDNEQFF.

In its sample, this clonotype was seen a few times. V usage is TRBV5-1 and J usage is TRBJ1-1; weak D call: TRBD1 (6 bases). Germline V gene sequence: CDR1 SGHRS, CDR2 YFSETQ. V lost 0 bases, J lost 0 bases, and 15 bases lay in between. CDR3 length: 17 residues. CDR3 residues: CASSLVARGAMNTEAFF. In nucleotides, the CDR3 is TGCGCCAGCAGCTTGGTCGCGCGGGGGGCGATGAACACTGAAGCTTTCTTT.

V and J are TRBV29-1 and TRBJ1-2; 8 positions match TRBD1. The V gene end was trimmed by 7 bases and the J gene end by 5 bases; junction bases not matched to a gene: 9. This CDR3 comprises 13 residues. Per germline, CDR1 SQVTM and CDR2 ANQGSEA. The CDR3 DNA reads as TGCAGCGCCCTTTCAGGGGGCGGGTATGGCTACACCTTC. This translates into CSALSGGGYGYTF.